A single sample gave rise to the 32 T cell receptor beta chains below, sequenced in a study of blood T cell repertoires in COVID-19. Clones were read by immunoSEQ multiplex PCR, and TCRdb kept only the in-frame ones, dropping some. Counted here are over 150,000 clones, about 88% occurring once; the ten biggest clones make up 18%. The sample consisted of peripheral blood. All receptors derive from a middle-aged man with COVID-19, enrolled during active disease.

The chain has TRBV2 and TRBJ1-2; the D gene is possibly TRBD1 (5 bases). Germline lookup yields CDR1 SNHLY and CDR2 FYNNEI. There are 15 residues in the CDR3. V shed 3 bases and J shed 1 base, with 12 bases lying between them. This CDR3 reads CASSETGLFNYGYTF. The DNA for the CDR3 is TGTGCCAGCAGTGAGACGGGACTCTTTAACTATGGCTACACCTTC.

The rearrangement uses TRBV15 and TRBJ1-2; possibly TRBD1 for D (5 bases). Germline V gene sequence: CDR1 LNHNV, CDR2 YYDKDF (reference sequence). The CDR3 runs to 16 residues. V was clipped by 0 bases and J by 0 bases, with 11 bases between them. The CDR3 DNA follows: TGTGCCACCAGCAGAGATGTCGACAGCGCTAACTATGGCTACACCTTC. Amino acids: CATSRDVDSANYGYTF.

This chain uses TRBV5-8 with TRBJ2-5, with TRBD1 matching 7 bases. This CDR3 contains 14 residues. Germline CDR1 is SGHTS and CDR2 is YDEGEE. J lost 5 bases, V lost 4 bases, and 8 bases had no gene match. In DNA form, the CDR3 reads TGTGCCAGCAGCAGAGGACAGGCGGGTGAGACCCAGTACTTC. As protein: CASSRGQAGETQYF.

The chain recombines TRBV20-1 with TRBJ2-1, with TRBD2 identical over 9 bases. With 3 bases clipped from V and 9 bases from J, the junction kept 6 bases outside the gene matches. The germline V gene encodes CDR1 DFQATT and CDR2 SNEGSKA (reference sequence). This CDR3 region has 13 residues. DNA for the CDR3: TGCAGTGCTAGTGGGCGGGAGGGCGGTGAGCAGTTCTTC. Amino acids: CSASGREGGEQFF.

This clone was observed once. Within the sample, other DNA sequences also encode this same CDR3. This rearrangement joins TRBV7-9 to TRBJ2-2; possible D gene TRBD1, 5 bases. From germline, CDR1 is SEHNR and CDR2 FQNEAQ (reference sequence). Trimming shortened V by 1 base and J by 5 bases, and 11 bases separated the two germline ends. The CDR3 is 15 amino acids. The CDR3 spells CASSLGQGRTGELFF. Here the CDR3 DNA reads TGTGCCAGCAGCTTAGGGCAGGGAAGGACCGGGGAGCTGTTTTTT.

The rearrangement links TRBV6-6 to TRBJ1-4; D might be TRBD1 (5 bases). The CDR3 consists of 14 residues. Germline V gene sequence: CDR1 MNHNY, CDR2 SVGAGI (reference sequence). V was cut by 4 bases and J by 0 bases, with 6 bases left in between. CDR3 DNA: TGTGCCAGCAGTTTAGGGGCAACTAATGAAAAACTGTTTTTT. This encodes CASSLGATNEKLFF.

This chain links TRBV18 with TRBJ2-7, with D perhaps matching TRBD2 (5 bases). This CDR3 region has 14 residues. V gave up 3 bases and J gave up 3 bases, with 12 bases separating them. The germline V gene has CDR1 KGHSH and CDR2 LQKENI. The DNA of the CDR3 is TGTGCCAGCTCACCCGTTAGCGAGCTCTACGAGCAGTACTTC. It is translated as CASSPVSELYEQYF.

This chain links TRBV28 with TRBJ2-7, with TRBD1 matching 7 bases. CDR3 length: 14 amino acids. V trimming: 2 bases; J trimming: 5 bases; junction bases outside the gene matches: 6. Looked up from germline, CDR1 is MDHEN and CDR2 is SYDVKM. The CDR3, as DNA: TGTGCCAGCAGTTTAGAAAGGGGGCACCACGAGCAGTACTTC. It encodes CASSLERGHHEQYF. Full variable domain (outside the CDR3, taken from reference TRBV28 and TRBJ2-7): DVKVTQSSRYLVKRTGEKVFLECVQDMDHENMFWYRQDPGLGLRLIYFSYDVKMKEKGDIPEGYSVSREKKERFSLILESASTNQTSMYLCASSLERGHHEQYFGPGTRLTVT.

This clone was counted a single time. The gene calls are TRBV5-1 and TRBJ2-1, with 14 bases lining up with TRBD2. V shed 4 bases and J 9 bases; nucleotides not matched to a gene: 12. This CDR3 comprises 17 residues. Per the germline V gene, CDR1 is SGHRS and CDR2 is YFSETQ. CDR3 in amino acids: CASSRSAGTSGGGEQFF. CDR3 bases: TGCGCCAGCAGCCGATCAGCCGGGACTAGCGGGGGAGGTGAGCAGTTCTTC.

The chain has TRBV5-4 and TRBJ2-2; 9 bases line up with TRBD2. Germline CDR1 reads SGHNT; CDR2 reads YYREEE (reference sequence). The V segment lost 4 bases and the J segment 6 bases; nucleotides outside the gene matches: 10. The CDR3 covers 16 residues. The CDR3 sequence is CASSMHAGGRAGELFF. DNA for the CDR3: TGTGCCAGCAGCATGCATGCGGGGGGGCGAGCCGGGGAGCTGTTTTTT.

The chain is built from TRBV7-9 and TRBJ1-4, with a weak D call TRBD1 (6 bases). The V end lost 7 bases, the J end lost 0 bases, and 15 bases lay between the germline ends. CDR3 length: 16 residues. CDR1 and CDR2 from the germline V gene are SEHNR and FQNEAQ (reference sequence). The CDR3 DNA is TGTGCCAGCACCCCAGACAGGTTGGCAACTAATGAAAAACTGTTTTTT. Translation gives CASTPDRLATNEKLFF.

This clone was detected ten times or more. This rearrangement joins TRBV6-4 to TRBJ1-5; D is uncertain. CDR1 and CDR2 from the germline V gene are MRHNA and SNTAGT. Trimming shortened V by 3 bases and J by 9 bases, and 12 bases separated the two germline ends. CDR3 length equals 13 residues. In DNA, the CDR3 is TGTGCCAGCAGTGAGGAGTCGGAGGGGCCCCAGCATTTT. Translated: CASSEESEGPQHF.

This chain's CDR3 is CASSEAGGANTGELFF. The CDR3 DNA follows: TGTGCCAGCAGTGAAGCGGGGGGGGCGAACACCGGGGAGCTGTTTTTT. The V gene is TRBV2, the J gene TRBJ2-2; 7 nucleotides align to TRBD2. The V gene's germline CDR1 is SNHLY and CDR2 FYNNEI. The CDR3 totals 16 residues. V shed 0 bases, J shed 0 bases, and the junction held 1 base outside the gene matches.

The CDR3 is CSAATGTDTQYF. The CDR3 nucleotides read TGCAGCGCCGCGACAGGCACAGATACGCAGTATTTT. This chain links TRBV29-1 with TRBJ2-3; D might be TRBD1 (5 bases). Germline V gene sequence: CDR1 SQVTM, CDR2 ANQGSEA. V lost 7 bases to trimming and J lost 1 base, with 9 bases between them. This CDR3 contains 12 residues.

This chain uses TRBV5-8 with TRBJ1-1, with a tentative D call TRBD1 (6 bases). With 4 bases removed from V and 11 bases from J, the gap between germline ends came to 15 bases. CDR1 and CDR2 (germline): SGHTS, YDEGEE. The CDR3 totals 12 residues. The CDR3 is CASSPGRGIAFF. CDR3 in DNA: TGTGCCAGCAGCCCCGGAAGGGGGATTGCTTTCTTT.

The gene calls are TRBV30 and TRBJ2-5; a weak D match, TRBD1 (5 bases). This CDR3 has 12 amino acids. V was shortened by 5 bases and J by 1 base, with 8 bases between the two germline ends. Germline assignment: CDR1 GTSNPN and CDR2 SVGIG (reference sequence). CDR3 coding DNA: TGTGCCTGGGGACAAATCCAAGAGACCCAGTACTTC. Its translation is CAWGQIQETQYF.

The V and J genes are TRBV5-6 and TRBJ2-3; D is perhaps TRBD1 (5 bases). The CDR3 runs to 14 residues. Trimming took 3 bases from V and 7 from J, leaving 15 bases between them. Germline CDR1 reads SGHDT; CDR2 reads YYEEEE. CDR3 sequence reads: CASSSSGLRNTQYF. The DNA of the CDR3 is TGTGCCAGCAGCTCCTCAGGGTTGAGGAATACGCAGTATTTT.

The rearrangement links TRBV9 to TRBJ2-1, with 7 bases fitting TRBD2. Unmatched junction bases numbered 12, after V lost 3 bases and J lost 3 bases. Germline V gene sequence: CDR1 SGDLS, CDR2 YYNGEE. The CDR3 has 17 residues. CDR3 loop: CASSEGTNRDYYNEQFF. Here the CDR3 DNA reads TGTGCCAGCAGCGAGGGGACGAACCGGGACTACTACAATGAGCAGTTCTTC.

This clone has a handful of counts. This rearrangement joins TRBV7-6 to TRBJ1-4; D not certain. CDR1 is SGHVS, CDR2 FNYEAQ, per germline. This CDR3 spans 15 amino acids. The V end lost 2 bases, the J end lost 1 base, and 8 bases lay between the germline ends. The CDR3 region is CASSLIPGTNEKLFF. CDR3 bases: TGTGCCAGCAGCTTAATCCCGGGAACTAATGAAAAACTGTTTTTT. Together with reference TRBV7-6 and TRBJ1-4, the CDR3 gives the full variable domain: GAGVSQSPRYKVTKRGQDVALRCDPISGHVSLYWYRQALGQGPEFLTYFNYEAQQDKSGLPNDRFSAERPEGSISTLTIQRTEQRDSAMYRCASSLIPGTNEKLFFGSGTQLSVL.

The rearrangement links TRBV6-5 to TRBJ1-5; weak D call: TRBD1 (5 bases). Trimming removed 7 bases from V and 6 bases from J, with 16 bases in between. Germline CDR1 is MNHEY and CDR2 is SVGAGI. The CDR3 contains 14 residues. As DNA, the CDR3 is TGTGCCAGCACCCAACGGGGGTTTTTTCAGCCCCAGCATTTT. This codes for CASTQRGFFQPQHF.

This clone has a single count. The chain uses TRBV28 and TRBJ2-7, with 10 bases matching TRBD1. Germline V gene sequence: CDR1 MDHEN, CDR2 SYDVKM. V lost 4 bases, J lost 7 bases, and 13 bases stayed unmatched. CDR3 length: 16 amino acids. CDR3 protein: CASSSLGDRGLGEQYF. Here the CDR3 DNA reads TGTGCCAGCAGTTCCCTTGGGGACAGGGGCCTGGGAGAGCAGTACTTC.

This chain joins TRBV28 and TRBJ2-3; 8 nucleotides align to TRBD2. The CDR3 is made up of 17 amino acids. Trimming removed 3 bases from V and 0 bases from J; junction bases left unmatched: 8. Germline CDR1 MDHEN, CDR2 SYDVKM. The CDR3 nucleotides read TGTGCCAGCAGTTTCCCGGGGGGGTTGAAAAGCACAGATACGCAGTATTTT. Its translation: CASSFPGGLKSTDTQYF.

V and J are TRBV11-2 and TRBJ2-1, with 9 bases that match TRBD1. CDR3 length equals 15 residues. V lost 3 bases, J lost 3 bases, and 3 bases stayed unmatched. Per germline, CDR1 SGHAT and CDR2 FQNNGV. The CDR3 sequence is CASSLDRGFYNEQFF. The CDR3 bases are TGTGCCAGCAGCTTGGACAGGGGCTTCTACAATGAGCAGTTCTTC.

The gene calls are TRBV6-5 and TRBJ1-1, with 7 bases fitting TRBD1. Losses at the gene ends were 6 bases for V and 4 bases for J; bases not matched to a gene: 8. The CDR3 is 14 residues long. CDR1 MNHEY and CDR2 SVGAGI come from the germline V gene. DNA of the CDR3: TGTGCCAGCAGGACAGGGCCTCCGGGCACTGAAGCTTTCTTT. Protein product: CASRTGPPGTEAFF.

The chain combines TRBV4-3 with TRBJ1-2; 9 nucleotides agree with TRBD1. With V trimmed by 0 bases and J by 5 bases, 1 base remained unmatched. CDR3 size: 14 residues. Germline assignment: CDR1 LGHNA and CDR2 YSLEER. The CDR3 region is CASSQEQGAYGYTF. The CDR3 DNA reads as TGCGCCAGCAGCCAAGAACAGGGGGCGTATGGCTACACCTTC.

The chain has TRBV27 and TRBJ1-5, with D perhaps matching TRBD1 (5 bases). The CDR3 has 13 amino acids. Germline V lookup: CDR1 MNHEY, CDR2 SMNVEV (reference sequence). Trimming pared 6 bases from V and 6 bases from J, leaving 12 bases between. CDR3 residues: CASSFGQGQPQHF. DNA of the CDR3: TGTGCCAGCAGCTTTGGGCAGGGTCAGCCCCAGCATTTT.

This clone was seen a single time. The chain has TRBV2 and TRBJ1-2; D gene unclear. The CDR3 runs to 13 residues. Trimming took off 4 bases at V and 4 bases at J, with 10 bases between the two ends. CDR1 and CDR2 (germline): SNHLY, FYNNEI. The CDR3 nucleotides read TGTGCCAGCAGTGGAGGAGAGGGCTATGGCTACACCTTC. Translation gives CASSGGEGYGYTF.

The chain uses TRBV5-1 and TRBJ2-3; possible D gene TRBD1, 6 bases. Between the trimmed V and J ends, which lost 4 bases and 3 bases, there was a span of 21 bases. Looked up from germline, CDR1 is SGHRS and CDR2 is YFSETQ. The CDR3 contains 17 residues. The CDR3: CASSPAQGIAATDTQYF. In DNA form, the CDR3 reads TGCGCCAGCAGCCCGGCGCAGGGGATAGCCGCGACAGATACGCAGTATTTT.

The chain is built from TRBV28 and TRBJ2-1; TRBD1 might be the D (6 bases). CDR1 is MDHEN, CDR2 SYDVKM, per germline. CDR3 size: 12 residues. Trimming left V 5 bases short and J 4 bases short, with 6 bases between. Here the CDR3 reads CASSTGYNEQFF. In nucleotides, the CDR3 is TGTGCCAGCAGTACAGGGTACAATGAGCAGTTCTTC.

The chain recombines TRBV27 with TRBJ2-7, with 7 positions matching TRBD1. The CDR3 contains 15 residues. Germline assignment: CDR1 MNHEY and CDR2 SMNVEV (reference sequence). The ends lost 4 bases at V and 6 bases at J; junction bases unmatched: 12. CDR3 nucleotide sequence: TGTGCCAGCAGTTCCTGGACAGGACCCACCCTCGAGCAGTACTTC. Translated: CASSSWTGPTLEQYF.

A single count supports this clone. The V call is TRBV12-3 or TRBV12-4, the J call TRBJ1-2; D is possibly TRBD1 (5 bases). This CDR3 spans 11 amino acids. V lost 3 bases, J lost 7 bases, and 6 bases lay in between. The CDR3 reads CASSFGAGYTF. CDR3 DNA: TGTGCCAGCAGTTTTGGGGCTGGCTACACCTTC.

The genes are TRBV20-1 and TRBJ2-3; TRBD2 aligns across 15 bases. The CDR3 has 19 residues. Germline lookup yields CDR1 DFQATT and CDR2 SNEGSKA (reference sequence). V shed 3 bases, J shed 2 bases, and the junction held 12 bases outside the gene matches. The CDR3 DNA is TGCAGTGCTAGTGGAACCGGGACTAGCGGGAGGACCTTCACAGATACGCAGTATTTT. Its translation is CSASGTGTSGRTFTDTQYF.